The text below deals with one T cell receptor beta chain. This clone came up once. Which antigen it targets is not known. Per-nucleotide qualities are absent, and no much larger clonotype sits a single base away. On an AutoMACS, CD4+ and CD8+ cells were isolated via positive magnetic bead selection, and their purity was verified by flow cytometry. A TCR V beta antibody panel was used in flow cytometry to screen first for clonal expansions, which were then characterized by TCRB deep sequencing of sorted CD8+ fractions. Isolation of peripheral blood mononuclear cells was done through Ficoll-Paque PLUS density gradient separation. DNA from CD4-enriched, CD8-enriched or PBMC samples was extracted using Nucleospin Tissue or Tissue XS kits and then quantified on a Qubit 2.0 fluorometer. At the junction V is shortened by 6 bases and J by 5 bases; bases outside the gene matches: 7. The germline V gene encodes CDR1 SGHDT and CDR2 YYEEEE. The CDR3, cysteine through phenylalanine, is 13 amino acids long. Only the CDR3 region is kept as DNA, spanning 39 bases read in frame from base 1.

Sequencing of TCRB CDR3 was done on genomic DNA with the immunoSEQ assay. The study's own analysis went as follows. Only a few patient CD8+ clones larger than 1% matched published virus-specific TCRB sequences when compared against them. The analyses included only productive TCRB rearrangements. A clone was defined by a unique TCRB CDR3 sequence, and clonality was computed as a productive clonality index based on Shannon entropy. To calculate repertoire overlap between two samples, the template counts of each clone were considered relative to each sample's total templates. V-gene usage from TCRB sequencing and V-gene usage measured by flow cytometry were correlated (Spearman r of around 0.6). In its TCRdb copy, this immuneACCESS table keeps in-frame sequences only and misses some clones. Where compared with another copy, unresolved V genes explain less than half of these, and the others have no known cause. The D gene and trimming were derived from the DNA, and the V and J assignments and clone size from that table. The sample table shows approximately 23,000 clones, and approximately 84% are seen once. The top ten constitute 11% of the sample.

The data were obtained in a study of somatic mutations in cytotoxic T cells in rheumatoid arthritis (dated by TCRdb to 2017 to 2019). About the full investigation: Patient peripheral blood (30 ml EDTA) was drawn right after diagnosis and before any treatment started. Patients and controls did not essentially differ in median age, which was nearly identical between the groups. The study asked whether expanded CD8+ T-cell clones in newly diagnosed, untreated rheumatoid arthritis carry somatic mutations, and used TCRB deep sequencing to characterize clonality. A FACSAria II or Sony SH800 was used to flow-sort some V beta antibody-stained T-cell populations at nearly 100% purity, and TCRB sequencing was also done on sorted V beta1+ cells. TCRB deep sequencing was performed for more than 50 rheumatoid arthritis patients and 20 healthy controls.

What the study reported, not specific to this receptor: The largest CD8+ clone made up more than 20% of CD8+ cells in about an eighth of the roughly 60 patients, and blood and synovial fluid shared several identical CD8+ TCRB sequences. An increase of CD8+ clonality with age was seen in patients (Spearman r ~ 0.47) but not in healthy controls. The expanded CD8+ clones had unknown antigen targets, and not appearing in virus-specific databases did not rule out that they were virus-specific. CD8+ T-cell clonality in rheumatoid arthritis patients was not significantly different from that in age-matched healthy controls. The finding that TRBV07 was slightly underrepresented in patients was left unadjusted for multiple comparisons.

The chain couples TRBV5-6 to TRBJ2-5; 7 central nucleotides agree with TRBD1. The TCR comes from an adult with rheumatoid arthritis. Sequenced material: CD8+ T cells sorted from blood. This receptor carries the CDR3 CASTSARGETQYF. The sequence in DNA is TGTGCCAGCACCTCCGCCAGGGGGGAGACCCAGTACTTC.